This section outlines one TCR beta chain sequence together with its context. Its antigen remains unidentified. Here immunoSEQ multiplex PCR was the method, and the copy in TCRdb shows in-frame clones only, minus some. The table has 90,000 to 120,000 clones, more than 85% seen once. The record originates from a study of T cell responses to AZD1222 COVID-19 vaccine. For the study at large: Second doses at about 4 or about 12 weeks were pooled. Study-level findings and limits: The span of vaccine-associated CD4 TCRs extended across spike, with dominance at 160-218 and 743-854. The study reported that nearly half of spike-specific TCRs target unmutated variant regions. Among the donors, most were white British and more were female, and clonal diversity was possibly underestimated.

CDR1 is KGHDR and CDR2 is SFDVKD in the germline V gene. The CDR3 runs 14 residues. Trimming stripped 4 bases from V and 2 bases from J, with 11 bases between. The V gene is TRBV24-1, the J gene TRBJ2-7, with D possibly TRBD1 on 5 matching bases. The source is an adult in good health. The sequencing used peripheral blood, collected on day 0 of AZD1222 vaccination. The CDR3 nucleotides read TGTGCCACCAGTGACCCCAGGGAAACCTACGAGCAGTACTTC. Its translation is CATSDPRETYEQYF.